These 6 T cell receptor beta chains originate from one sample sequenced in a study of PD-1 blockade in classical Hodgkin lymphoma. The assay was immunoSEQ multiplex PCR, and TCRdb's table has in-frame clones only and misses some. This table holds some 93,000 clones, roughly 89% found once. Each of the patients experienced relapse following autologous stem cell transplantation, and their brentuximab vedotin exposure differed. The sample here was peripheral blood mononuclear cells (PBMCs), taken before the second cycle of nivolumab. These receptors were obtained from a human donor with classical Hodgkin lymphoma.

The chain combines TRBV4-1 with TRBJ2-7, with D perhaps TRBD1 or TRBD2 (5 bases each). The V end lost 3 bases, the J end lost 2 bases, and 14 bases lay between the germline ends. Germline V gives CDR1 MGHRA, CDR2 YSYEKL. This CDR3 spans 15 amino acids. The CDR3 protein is CASSQIRDGPYEQYF. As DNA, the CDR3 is TGCGCCAGCAGCCAGATCAGGGACGGCCCCTACGAGCAGTACTTC.

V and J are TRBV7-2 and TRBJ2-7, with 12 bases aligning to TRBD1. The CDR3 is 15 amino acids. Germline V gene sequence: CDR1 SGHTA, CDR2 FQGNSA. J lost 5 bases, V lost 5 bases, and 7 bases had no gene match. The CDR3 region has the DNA TGTGCCAGCAGCCGGGACAGGGGGCGCTTTAACGAGCAGTACTTC. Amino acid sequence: CASSRDRGRFNEQYF. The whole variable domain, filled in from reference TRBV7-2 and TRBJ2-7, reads GAGVSQSPSNKVTEKGKDVELRCDPISGHTALYWYRQSLGQGLEFLIYFQGNSAPDKSGLPSDRFSAERTGGSVSTLTIQRTQQEDSAVYLCASSRDRGRFNEQYFGPGTRLTVT.

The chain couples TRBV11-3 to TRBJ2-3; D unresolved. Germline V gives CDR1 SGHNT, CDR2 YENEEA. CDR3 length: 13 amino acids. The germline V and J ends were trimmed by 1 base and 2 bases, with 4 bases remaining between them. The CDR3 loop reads CASSLATTDTQYF. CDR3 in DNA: TGTGCCAGCAGCTTAGCTACCACAGATACGCAGTATTTT.

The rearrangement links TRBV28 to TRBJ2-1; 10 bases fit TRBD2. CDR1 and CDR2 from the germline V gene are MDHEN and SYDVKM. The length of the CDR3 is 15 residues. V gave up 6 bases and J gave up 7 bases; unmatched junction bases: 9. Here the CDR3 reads CASRKAGGPRNEQFF. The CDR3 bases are TGTGCCAGCAGAAAAGCGGGGGGGCCGAGAAATGAGCAGTTCTTC. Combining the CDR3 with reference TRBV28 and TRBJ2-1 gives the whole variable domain DVKVTQSSRYLVKRTGEKVFLECVQDMDHENMFWYRQDPGLGLRLIYFSYDVKMKEKGDIPEGYSVSREKKERFSLILESASTNQTSMYLCASRKAGGPRNEQFFGPGTRLTVL.

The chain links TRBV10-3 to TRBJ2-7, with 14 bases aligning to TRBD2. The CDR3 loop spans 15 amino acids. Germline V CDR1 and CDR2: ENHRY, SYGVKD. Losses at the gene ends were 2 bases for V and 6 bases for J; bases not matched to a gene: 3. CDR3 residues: CAISEGTSGRIEQYF. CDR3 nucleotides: TGTGCCATCAGTGAGGGGACTAGCGGGAGAATCGAGCAGTACTTC.

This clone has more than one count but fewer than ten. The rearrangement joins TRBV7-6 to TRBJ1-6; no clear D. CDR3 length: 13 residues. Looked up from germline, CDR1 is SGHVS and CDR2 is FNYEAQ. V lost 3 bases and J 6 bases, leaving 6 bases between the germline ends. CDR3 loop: CASSFGVNSPLHF. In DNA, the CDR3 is TGTGCCAGCAGCTTCGGGGTTAATTCACCCCTCCACTTT.